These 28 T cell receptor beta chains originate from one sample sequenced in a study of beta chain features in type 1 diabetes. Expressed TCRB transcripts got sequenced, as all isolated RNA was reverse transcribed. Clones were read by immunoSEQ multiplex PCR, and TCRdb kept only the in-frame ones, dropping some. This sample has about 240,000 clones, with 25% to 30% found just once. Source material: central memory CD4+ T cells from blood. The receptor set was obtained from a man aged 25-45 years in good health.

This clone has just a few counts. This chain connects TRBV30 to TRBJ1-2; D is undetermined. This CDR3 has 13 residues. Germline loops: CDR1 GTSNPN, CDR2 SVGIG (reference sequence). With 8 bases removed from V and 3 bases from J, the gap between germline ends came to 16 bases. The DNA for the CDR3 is TGTGCCCTCCCGAATCCTTACGACTATGGCTACACCTTC. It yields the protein CALPNPYDYGYTF.

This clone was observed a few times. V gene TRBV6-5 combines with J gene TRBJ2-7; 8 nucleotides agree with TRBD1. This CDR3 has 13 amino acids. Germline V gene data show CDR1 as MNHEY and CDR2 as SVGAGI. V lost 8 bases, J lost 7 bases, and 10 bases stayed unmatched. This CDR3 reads CASWNQGAWEQYF. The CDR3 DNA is TGTGCCAGCTGGAATCAGGGGGCGTGGGAGCAGTACTTC.

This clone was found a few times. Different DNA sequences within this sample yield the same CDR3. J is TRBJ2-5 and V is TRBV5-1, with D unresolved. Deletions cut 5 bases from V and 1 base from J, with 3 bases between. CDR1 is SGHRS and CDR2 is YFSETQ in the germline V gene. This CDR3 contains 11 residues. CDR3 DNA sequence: TGCGCCAGCAGTCTCCAAGAGACCCAGTACTTC. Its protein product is CASSLQETQYF.

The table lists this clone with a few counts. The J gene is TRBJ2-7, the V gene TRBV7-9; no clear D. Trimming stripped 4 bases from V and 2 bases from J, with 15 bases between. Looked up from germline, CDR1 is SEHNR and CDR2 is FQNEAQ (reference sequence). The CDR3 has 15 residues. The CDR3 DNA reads TGTGCCAGCAGCTCATTAAGGGAAGAGGCCTACGAGCAGTACTTC. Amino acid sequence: CASSSLREEAYEQYF.

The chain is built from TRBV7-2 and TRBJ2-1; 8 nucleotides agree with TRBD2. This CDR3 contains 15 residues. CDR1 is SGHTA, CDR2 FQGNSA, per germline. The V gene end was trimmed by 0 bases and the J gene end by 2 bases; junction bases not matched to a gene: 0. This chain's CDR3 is CASSLAAGAYNEQFF. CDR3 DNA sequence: TGTGCCAGCAGCTTAGCAGCGGGGGCCTACAATGAGCAGTTCTTC.

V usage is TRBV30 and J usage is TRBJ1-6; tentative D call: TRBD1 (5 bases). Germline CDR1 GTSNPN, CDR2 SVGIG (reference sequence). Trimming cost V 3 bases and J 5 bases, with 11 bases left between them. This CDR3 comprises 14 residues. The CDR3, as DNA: TGTGCCTGGAGCGGTGGACAAAATAATTCACCCCTCCACTTT. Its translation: CAWSGGQNNSPLHF. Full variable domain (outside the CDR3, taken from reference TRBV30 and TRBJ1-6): SQTIHQWPATLVQPVGSPLSLECTVEGTSNPNLYWYRQAAGRGLQLLFYSVGIGQISSEVPQNLSASRPQDRQFILSSKKLLLSDSGFYLCAWSGGQNNSPLHFGNGTRLTVT.

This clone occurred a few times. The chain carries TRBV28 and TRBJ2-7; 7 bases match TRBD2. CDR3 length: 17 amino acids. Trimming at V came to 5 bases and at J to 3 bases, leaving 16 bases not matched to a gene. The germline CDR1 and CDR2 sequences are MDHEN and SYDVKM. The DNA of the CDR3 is TGTGCCAGCAGTCCAAACGGGCGGGGGTCGGTTTTCTACGAGCAGTACTTC. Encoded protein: CASSPNGRGSVFYEQYF.

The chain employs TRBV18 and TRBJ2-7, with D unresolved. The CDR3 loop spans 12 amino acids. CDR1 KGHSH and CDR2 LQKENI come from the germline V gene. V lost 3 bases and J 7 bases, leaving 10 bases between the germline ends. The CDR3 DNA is TGTGCCAGCTCACCGGCGGTAGCAGAGCAGTACTTC. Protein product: CASSPAVAEQYF.

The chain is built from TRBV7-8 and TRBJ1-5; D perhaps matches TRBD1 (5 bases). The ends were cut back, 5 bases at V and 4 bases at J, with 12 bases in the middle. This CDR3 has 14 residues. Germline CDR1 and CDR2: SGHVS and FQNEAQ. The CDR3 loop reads CASSVGTGNQPQHF. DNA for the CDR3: TGTGCCAGCAGCGTCGGGACGGGAAATCAGCCCCAGCATTTT.

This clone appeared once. The DNA of the CDR3 is TGTGCCAGCAGCAAGGGTAGCGGGGGCCCCAGCACAGATACGCAGTATTTT. Amino acid sequence: CASSKGSGGPSTDTQYF. V gene TRBV25-1 combines with J gene TRBJ2-3; 9 nucleotides match TRBD2. Germline CDR1 reads MGHDK; CDR2 reads SYGVNS. There are 17 residues in the CDR3. The V gene end was trimmed by 6 bases and the J gene end by 0 bases; junction bases not matched to a gene: 10.

CDR3 residues: CASSPSRVEQYF. The CDR3 DNA is TGTGCCAGCAGCCCGTCGAGGGTCGAGCAGTACTTC. The V gene is TRBV14, the J gene TRBJ2-7; perhaps TRBD2 as D (5 bases). Germline CDR1 SGHDN, CDR2 FVKESK. Trimming removed 4 bases at V and 6 bases at J, with 10 bases between. The CDR3 covers 12 residues.

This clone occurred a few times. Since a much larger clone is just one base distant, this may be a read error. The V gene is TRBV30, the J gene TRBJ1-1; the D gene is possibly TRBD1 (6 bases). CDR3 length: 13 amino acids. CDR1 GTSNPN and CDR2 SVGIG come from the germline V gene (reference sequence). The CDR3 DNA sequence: TGTGCCTGGAGTGTCGGGGGGCTAGTATCAGCTATCTTT. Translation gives CAWSVGGLVSAIF.

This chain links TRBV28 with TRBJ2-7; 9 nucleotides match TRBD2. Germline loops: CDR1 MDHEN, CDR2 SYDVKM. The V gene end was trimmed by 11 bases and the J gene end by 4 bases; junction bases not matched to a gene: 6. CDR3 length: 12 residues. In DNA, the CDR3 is TGTGCCGGCGGGGGGGCCGGGTACGAGCAGTACTTC. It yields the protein CAGGGAGYEQYF.

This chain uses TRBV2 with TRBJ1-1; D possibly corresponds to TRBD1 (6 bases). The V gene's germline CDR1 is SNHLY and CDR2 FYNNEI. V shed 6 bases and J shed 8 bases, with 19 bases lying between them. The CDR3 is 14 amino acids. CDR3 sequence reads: CASRDRTFTGEAFF. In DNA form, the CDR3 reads TGTGCCAGCAGAGACAGAACCTTTACAGGGGAAGCTTTCTTT. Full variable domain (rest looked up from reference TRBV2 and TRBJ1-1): EPEVTQTPSHQVTQMGQEVILRCVPISNHLYFYWYRQILGQKVEFLVSFYNNEISEKSEIFDDQFSVERPDGSNFTLKIRSTKLEDSAMYFCASRDRTFTGEAFFGQGTRLTVV.

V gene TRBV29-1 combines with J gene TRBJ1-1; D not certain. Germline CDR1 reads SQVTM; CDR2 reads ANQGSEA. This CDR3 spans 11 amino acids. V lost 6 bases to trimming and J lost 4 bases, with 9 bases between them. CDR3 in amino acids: CSVGRRTEAFF. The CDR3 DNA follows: TGCAGCGTGGGGAGACGCACTGAAGCTTTCTTT.

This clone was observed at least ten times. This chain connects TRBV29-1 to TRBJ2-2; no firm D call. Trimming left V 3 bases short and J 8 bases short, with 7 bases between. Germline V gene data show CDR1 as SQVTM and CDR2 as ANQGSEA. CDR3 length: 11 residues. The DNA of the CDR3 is TGCAGCGTTGAGTTCACGGGGGAGCTGTTTTTT. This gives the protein CSVEFTGELFF.

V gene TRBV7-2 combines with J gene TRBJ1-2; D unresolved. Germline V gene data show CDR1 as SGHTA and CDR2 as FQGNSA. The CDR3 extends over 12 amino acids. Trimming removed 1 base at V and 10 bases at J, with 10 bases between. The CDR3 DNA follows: TGTGCCAGCAGCTTAGATCTGGGCGTCTACACCTTC. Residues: CASSLDLGVYTF.

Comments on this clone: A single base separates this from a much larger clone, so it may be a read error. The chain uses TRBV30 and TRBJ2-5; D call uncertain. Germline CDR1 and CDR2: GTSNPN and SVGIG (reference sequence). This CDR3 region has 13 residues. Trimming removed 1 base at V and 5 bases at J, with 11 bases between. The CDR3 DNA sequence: TGTGCCTGGAGTGGACGGATAGGGGAGACCCAGTACTTC. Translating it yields CAWSGRIGETQYF.

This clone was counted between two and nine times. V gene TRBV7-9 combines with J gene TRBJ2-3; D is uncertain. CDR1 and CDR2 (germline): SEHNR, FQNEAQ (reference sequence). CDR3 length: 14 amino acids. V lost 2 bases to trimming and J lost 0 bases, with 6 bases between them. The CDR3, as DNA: TGTGCCAGCAGCTTATGGGCCAGCACAGATACGCAGTATTTT. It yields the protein CASSLWASTDTQYF.

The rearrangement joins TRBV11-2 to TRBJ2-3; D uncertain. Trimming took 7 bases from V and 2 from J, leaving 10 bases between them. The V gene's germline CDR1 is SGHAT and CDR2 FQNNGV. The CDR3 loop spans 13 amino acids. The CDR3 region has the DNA TGTGCCAGCAATCAGGCGCTCACAGATACGCAGTATTTT. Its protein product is CASNQALTDTQYF.

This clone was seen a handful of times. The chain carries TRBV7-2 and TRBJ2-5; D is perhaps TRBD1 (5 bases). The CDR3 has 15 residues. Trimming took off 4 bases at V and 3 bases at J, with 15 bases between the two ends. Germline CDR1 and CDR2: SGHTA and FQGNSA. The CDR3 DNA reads TGTGCCAGCAGCTCCCCCTCCCCAGGGAAAGAGACCCAGTACTTC. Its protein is CASSSPSPGKETQYF.

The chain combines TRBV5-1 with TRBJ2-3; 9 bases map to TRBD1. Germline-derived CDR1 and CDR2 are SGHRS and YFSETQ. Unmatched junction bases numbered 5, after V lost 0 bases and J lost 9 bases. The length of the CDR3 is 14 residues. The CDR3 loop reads CASSLEGTGLTQYF. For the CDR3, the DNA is TGCGCCAGCAGCTTGGAGGGGACAGGGCTAACGCAGTATTTT.

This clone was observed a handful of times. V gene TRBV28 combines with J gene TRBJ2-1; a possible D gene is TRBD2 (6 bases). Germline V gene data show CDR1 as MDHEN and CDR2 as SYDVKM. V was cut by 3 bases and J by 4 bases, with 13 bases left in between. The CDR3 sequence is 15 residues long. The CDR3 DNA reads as TGTGCCAGCAGTTTGTTGGTAGCGGCTTACAATGAGCAGTTCTTC. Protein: CASSLLVAAYNEQFF. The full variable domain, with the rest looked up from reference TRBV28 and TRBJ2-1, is DVKVTQSSRYLVKRTGEKVFLECVQDMDHENMFWYRQDPGLGLRLIYFSYDVKMKEKGDIPEGYSVSREKKERFSLILESASTNQTSMYLCASSLLVAAYNEQFFGPGTRLTVL.

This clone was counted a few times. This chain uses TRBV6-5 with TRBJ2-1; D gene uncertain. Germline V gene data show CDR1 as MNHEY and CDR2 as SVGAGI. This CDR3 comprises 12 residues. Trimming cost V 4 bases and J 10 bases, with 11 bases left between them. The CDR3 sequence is CASSSRKREQFF. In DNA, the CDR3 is TGTGCCAGCAGTTCCCGAAAAAGAGAGCAGTTCTTC.

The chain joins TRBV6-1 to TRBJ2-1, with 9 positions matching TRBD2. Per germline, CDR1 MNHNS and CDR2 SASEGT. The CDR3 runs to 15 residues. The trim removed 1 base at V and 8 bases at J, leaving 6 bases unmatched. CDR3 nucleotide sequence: TGTGCCAGCAGTGAAGGGATGGCGGGAGGGGATGAGCAGTTCTTC. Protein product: CASSEGMAGGDEQFF.

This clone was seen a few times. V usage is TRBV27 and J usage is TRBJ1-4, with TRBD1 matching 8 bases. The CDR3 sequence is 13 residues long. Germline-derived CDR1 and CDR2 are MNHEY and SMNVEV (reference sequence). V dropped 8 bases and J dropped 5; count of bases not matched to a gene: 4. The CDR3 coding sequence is TGTGCCAGCCGGGACAGGATGAATGAAAAACTGTTTTTT. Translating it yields CASRDRMNEKLFF.

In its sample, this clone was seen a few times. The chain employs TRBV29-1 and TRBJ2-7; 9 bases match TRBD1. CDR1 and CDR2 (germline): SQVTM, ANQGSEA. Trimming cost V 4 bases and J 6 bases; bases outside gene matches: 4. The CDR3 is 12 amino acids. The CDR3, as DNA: TGCAGCGTTGGAGTACAGGGGGCCGAGCAGTACTTC. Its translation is CSVGVQGAEQYF.

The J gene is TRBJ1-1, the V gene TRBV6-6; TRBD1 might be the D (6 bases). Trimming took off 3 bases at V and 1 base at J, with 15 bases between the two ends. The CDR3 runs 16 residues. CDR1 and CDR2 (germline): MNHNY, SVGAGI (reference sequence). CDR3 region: CASSYLWGLGNTEAFF. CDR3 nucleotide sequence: TGTGCCAGCAGTTATCTCTGGGGGCTCGGGAACACTGAAGCTTTCTTT.